This T cell receptor beta chain was found in a study of shared clonotypes between healthy human individuals. Whole-study results and caveats: Investigators collected only blood, and repertoires in tissues likely differ. The expectation was that sequencing depth would affect clonotype sharing among donors.

Replicate PCRs run on sorted subsets employed 200 ng DNA, roughly 30,000 T cell genomes. Generated by immunoSEQ multiplex PCR, the TCRdb table keeps only in-frame clones and is missing some. The data hold about 2 million clones, with 90% to 95% observed a single time. Comments on this clone: The antigen remains unidentified.

Sequencing input: naive CD4+ T cells sorted from blood. Subset reported: CD45RA+ positively selected. The source is a man younger than 30 in good health.

Written as DNA, the CDR3 is TGTGCCAGCAGCTTAGAGGAGATGGACTATGGCTACACCTTC. This codes for CASSLEEMDYGYTF. The chain has TRBV7-8 and TRBJ1-2; D remains ambiguous. Looked up from germline, CDR1 is SGHVS and CDR2 is FQNEAQ. V was clipped by 1 base and J by 3 bases, with 9 bases between them. The CDR3 length is 14 residues. Variable domain in full (rest from reference TRBV7-8 and TRBJ1-2): GAGVSQSPRYKVAKRGQDVALRCDPISGHVSLFWYQQALGQGPEFLTYFQNEAQLDKSGLPSDRFFAERPEGSVSTLKIQRTQQEDSAVYLCASSLEEMDYGYTFGSGTRLTVV.